A single sample is the source of the 27 T cell receptor beta chains below, sequenced in a study of T cell responses to AZD1222 COVID-19 vaccine. The protocol was immunoSEQ multiplex PCR, while the TCRdb copy is restricted to in-frame clones and leaves out a portion. The table shows about 150,000 clones, with about 91% occurring only once. The specimen was peripheral blood, collected on day 0 of AZD1222 vaccination. The receptors come from an adult in good health.

The chain carries TRBV7-3 and TRBJ2-2, with a tentative D call TRBD1 (5 bases). The V end was cut by 5 bases, the J end by 4 bases, with 8 bases between. In germline, CDR1 is SGHTA, CDR2 FQGTGA. The CDR3 spans 13 residues. DNA of the CDR3: TGTGCCAGCAGCACAGGATTCACCGGGGAGCTGTTTTTT. Translation gives CASSTGFTGELFF.

The chain recombines TRBV5-6 with TRBJ1-5; D gene uncertain. V gave up 0 bases and J gave up 5 bases, with 9 bases separating them. Germline V gene sequence: CDR1 SGHDT, CDR2 YYEEEE. This CDR3 has 14 residues. The CDR3 region has the DNA TGTGCCAGCAGCTTGGGGACTTCGGATCAGCCCCAGCATTTT. This codes for CASSLGTSDQPQHF. The whole variable domain, filled in from reference TRBV5-6 and TRBJ1-5, reads DAGVTQSPTHLIKTRGQQVTLRCSPKSGHDTVSWYQQALGQGPQFIFQYYEEEERQRGNFPDRFSGHQFPNYSSELNVNALLLGDSALYLCASSLGTSDQPQHFGDGTRLSIL.

The rearrangement joins TRBV7-3 to TRBJ2-5; D is perhaps TRBD1 or TRBD2 (5 bases each). The CDR3 consists of 14 residues. CDR1 is SGHTA, CDR2 FQGTGA, per germline. V shed 3 bases and J shed 2 bases, with 10 bases lying between them. In DNA, the CDR3 is TGTGCCAGCAGCTTCCAGGGCGGGCAAGAGACCCAGTACTTC. Translation gives CASSFQGGQETQYF.

The rearrangement uses TRBV5-1 and TRBJ2-1, with 12 bases matching TRBD2. Looked up from germline, CDR1 is SGHRS and CDR2 is YFSETQ. V gave up 0 bases and J gave up 6 bases; unmatched junction bases: 4. The CDR3 is 16 residues long. As DNA, the CDR3 is TGCGCCAGCAGCTTGGGGACTAGCGGGGTCGGCAATGAGCAGTTCTTC. This sequence encodes CASSLGTSGVGNEQFF.

The CDR3 protein is CASSQGLAGGNEQFF. CDR3 DNA sequence: TGTGCCAGCAGCCAAGGACTAGCGGGAGGGAATGAGCAGTTCTTC. The rearrangement links TRBV4-2 to TRBJ2-1; 14 bases are shared with TRBD2. The CDR3 spans 15 residues. The germline V gene has CDR1 LGHNA and CDR2 YNFKEQ. Trimming cost V 1 base and J 7 bases; bases outside gene matches: 0.

This chain links TRBV4-1 with TRBJ1-1, with TRBD1 matching over 7 bases. CDR1 and CDR2 (germline): MGHRA, YSYEKL. CDR3 length: 16 residues. V lost 1 base to trimming and J lost 1 base; unmatched junction nucleotides: 6. For the CDR3, the DNA is TGCGCCAGCAGCCAAGTACAGGGGATAGGGAACACTGAAGCTTTCTTT. Residues: CASSQVQGIGNTEAFF.

This clone was detected once. The chain combines TRBV7-2 with TRBJ2-5, with a weak D call TRBD2 (7 bases). The CDR3 loop spans 19 amino acids. Trimming took 0 bases from V and 7 from J, leaving 27 bases between them. CDR1 and CDR2 from the germline V gene are SGHTA and FQGNSA. The CDR3 sequence is CASSLAGARGTVREWTQYF. The DNA for the CDR3 is TGTGCCAGCAGCTTAGCGGGGGCGCGGGGTACAGTGCGGGAGTGGACCCAGTACTTC.

V usage is TRBV9 and J usage is TRBJ1-4, with TRBD1 as a possible D gene (6 bases). Germline V gene sequence: CDR1 SGDLS, CDR2 YYNGEE. This CDR3 is 15 amino acids long. V lost 3 bases to trimming and J lost 0 bases, with 9 bases between them. The CDR3: CASSGTVTTNEKLFF. The CDR3 DNA reads as TGTGCCAGCAGCGGGACAGTCACAACTAATGAAAAACTGTTTTTT.

This clone showed up just a few times. J is TRBJ1-3 and V is TRBV19; D call uncertain. The CDR3 has 16 amino acids. V lost 5 bases and J lost 0, with 14 bases in between. CDR1 is LNHDA and CDR2 is SQIVND in the germline V gene (reference sequence). The CDR3, as DNA: TGTGCCAGTAGTCCAAGGGCCCGTACCTCTGGAAACACCATATATTTT. This gives the protein CASSPRARTSGNTIYF.

This CDR3 is CASSLAGTTGNTIYF. Written as DNA, the CDR3 is TGTGCCAGCAGCTTAGCGGGTACAACTGGAAACACCATATATTTT. This chain connects TRBV11-3 to TRBJ1-3; the D is unclear. The CDR3 contains 15 residues. V was cut by 1 base and J by 2 bases, with 9 bases left in between. Per the germline V gene, CDR1 is SGHNT and CDR2 is YENEEA.

V and J are TRBV13 and TRBJ1-3; D is possibly TRBD1 (5 bases). V was clipped by 6 bases and J by 3 bases, with 12 bases between them. From germline, CDR1 is PRHDT and CDR2 FYEKMQ (reference sequence). This CDR3 is built from 14 residues. The CDR3 protein is CASRSDRDGNTIYF. The CDR3 region has the DNA TGTGCCAGCAGATCCGACAGAGATGGAAACACCATATATTTT.

This clone was seen just once. The gene calls are TRBV7-8 and TRBJ1-1, with D hard to call. This CDR3 is built from 15 residues. V was pared by 2 bases and J by 0 bases, with 10 bases between. Germline-derived CDR1 and CDR2 are SGHVS and FQNEAQ. CDR3 nucleotide sequence: TGTGCCAGCAGCTTACTAACAGCTCTGAACACTGAAGCTTTCTTT. It is translated as CASSLLTALNTEAFF.

The chain links TRBV19 to TRBJ1-2, with D unclear. The CDR3 totals 17 residues. The germline CDR1 and CDR2 sequences are LNHDA and SQIVND (reference sequence). V lost 10 bases to trimming and J lost 0 bases, with 24 bases between them. CDR3 nucleotides: TGTGCCAACCCAGTAGTAGGCAGACGGCGTGCTAACTATGGCTACACCTTC. Translated, it gives CANPVVGRRRANYGYTF.

The chain uses TRBV7-2 and TRBJ1-1; D possibly corresponds to TRBD1 (5 bases). Germline V gives CDR1 SGHTA, CDR2 FQGNSA. The CDR3 is 17 amino acids. V was trimmed by 2 bases and J by 2 bases, leaving 18 bases between them. The CDR3 DNA is TGTGCCAGCAGCTTACGTAGAGGGACTCGAGAAAACACTGAAGCTTTCTTT. It specifies CASSLRRGTRENTEAFF.

The chain combines TRBV14 with TRBJ1-1, with D tentatively TRBD1 (5 bases). The CDR3 has 14 amino acids. Germline values: CDR1 SGHDN, CDR2 FVKESK. V shed 0 bases and J shed 11 bases, with 16 bases lying between them. CDR3 amino acids: CASSQDPGEFAAFF. The CDR3 DNA is TGTGCCAGCAGCCAAGATCCGGGGGAATTCGCGGCTTTCTTT.

V and J are TRBV2 and TRBJ2-1; D may be TRBD1 (6 bases). V lost 2 bases and J lost 9, with 14 bases in between. Per the germline V gene, CDR1 is SNHLY and CDR2 is FYNNEI. The CDR3 extends over 14 amino acids. The DNA for the CDR3 is TGTGCCAGCAGTGAAACAACCGGGACAATTGAGCAGTTCTTC. Translated: CASSETTGTIEQFF.

This chain links TRBV28 with TRBJ1-1; D perhaps matches TRBD1 (6 bases). Trimming took off 7 bases at V and 7 bases at J, with 10 bases between the two ends. CDR3 length equals 11 residues. CDR1 and CDR2 (germline): MDHEN, SYDVKM. In DNA, the CDR3 is TGTGCCAGCATCCGGGACAATGAAGCTTTCTTT. Amino acids: CASIRDNEAFF.

The rearrangement uses TRBV20-1 and TRBJ2-3; D is uncertain. The CDR3 has 11 residues. Germline V gene lookup returns CDR1 DFQATT and CDR2 SNEGSKA (reference sequence). Trimming removed 7 bases at V and 4 bases at J, with 9 bases between. In nucleotides, the CDR3 is TGCAGTGAACGAGTGGCAGATACGCAGTATTTT. Translated, it gives CSERVADTQYF.

The chain carries TRBV7-9 and TRBJ1-2; 9 positions match TRBD1. Germline V gene sequence: CDR1 SEHNR, CDR2 FQNEAQ (reference sequence). The CDR3 length is 14 residues. V lost 3 bases to trimming and J lost 8 bases; unmatched junction nucleotides: 7. The CDR3 sequence is CASSFGTGSEGYTF. In DNA, the CDR3 is TGTGCCAGCAGCTTCGGGACAGGGAGCGAGGGCTACACCTTC. Full variable domain (rest looked up from reference TRBV7-9 and TRBJ1-2): DTGVSQNPRHKITKRGQNVTFRCDPISEHNRLYWYRQTLGQGPEFLTYFQNEAQLEKSRLLSDRFSAERPKGSFSTLEIQRTEQGDSAMYLCASSFGTGSEGYTFGSGTRLTVV.

J is TRBJ1-1 and V is TRBV28; D unclear. Germline CDR1 is MDHEN and CDR2 is SYDVKM. The CDR3 is made up of 13 amino acids. V dropped 5 bases and J dropped 0 bases, with 7 bases sitting between them. The CDR3 bases are TGTGCCAGCAGTATTGGTGTGAACACTGAAGCTTTCTTT. This gives the protein CASSIGVNTEAFF.

The V and J genes are TRBV9 and TRBJ2-1, with D possibly being TRBD2 (6 bases). Trimming removed 0 bases from V and 9 bases from J, with 25 bases in between. Germline loops: CDR1 SGDLS, CDR2 YYNGEE. This CDR3 comprises 18 residues. The CDR3 bases are TGTGCCAGCAGCGTAGAGGGCGGGACGACCCACCTAAGGGGTGAGCAGTTCTTC. Translated, it gives CASSVEGGTTHLRGEQFF.

The chain couples TRBV7-2 to TRBJ2-7, with TRBD1 matching over 8 bases. CDR1 and CDR2 from the germline V gene are SGHTA and FQGNSA. The CDR3 loop spans 13 amino acids. J lost 6 bases, V lost 4 bases, and 5 bases had no gene match. CDR3 residues: CASSYRTGGEQYF. CDR3 coding DNA: TGTGCCAGCAGCTACCGAACAGGGGGCGAGCAGTACTTC. The full variable domain, with the rest looked up from reference TRBV7-2 and TRBJ2-7, is GAGVSQSPSNKVTEKGKDVELRCDPISGHTALYWYRQSLGQGLEFLIYFQGNSAPDKSGLPSDRFSAERTGGSVSTLTIQRTQQEDSAVYLCASSYRTGGEQYFGPGTRLTVT.

The chain recombines TRBV28 with TRBJ1-2; D is undetermined. The CDR3 spans 14 residues. Deletions cut 6 bases from V and 2 bases from J, with 13 bases between. Germline CDR1 is MDHEN and CDR2 is SYDVKM. In nucleotides, the CDR3 is TGTGCCAGCAGCCCCCCCGGGAGAAACTATGGCTACACCTTC. Residues: CASSPPGRNYGYTF.

CDR3 bases: TGTGCCAGCAGTGGGGGAACTTCCTACGAGCAGTACTTC. The encoded protein is CASSGGTSYEQYF. The chain combines TRBV2 with TRBJ2-7; D gene unclear. V lost 4 bases and J lost 1, with 8 bases in between. The CDR3 is 13 amino acids. Germline assignment: CDR1 SNHLY and CDR2 FYNNEI.

The rearrangement uses TRBV7-6 and TRBJ1-4, with D tentatively TRBD1 (5 bases). The germline gives CDR1 SGHVS, CDR2 FNYEAQ. This CDR3 has 15 residues. Between the trimmed V and J ends, which lost 1 base and 4 bases, there was a span of 10 bases. The CDR3: CASSLGPGINEKLFF. In nucleotides, the CDR3 is TGTGCCAGCAGCTTAGGCCCAGGGATTAATGAAAAACTGTTTTTT.

The genes are TRBV2 and TRBJ2-5, with 8 bases that match TRBD2. Germline values: CDR1 SNHLY, CDR2 FYNNEI. The CDR3 has 18 amino acids. V lost 6 bases to trimming and J lost 2 bases; unmatched junction nucleotides: 17. The CDR3 protein is CASSHRMRAGGGQETQYF. For the CDR3, the DNA is TGTGCCAGCAGCCACCGAATGAGGGCGGGGGGTGGTCAAGAGACCCAGTACTTC.

The J gene is TRBJ2-7, the V gene TRBV4-2; 10 positions match TRBD2. After removal of 5 bases from V and 3 bases from J, the junction contained 10 bases not matched to a gene. The CDR3 spans 16 residues. Germline V lookup: CDR1 LGHNA, CDR2 YNFKEQ. The CDR3 coding sequence is TGTGCCAGCAGCTTTTCCAGGACTAGCGGTAGCTACGAGCAGTACTTC. Its protein is CASSFSRTSGSYEQYF.